The T cell receptor beta chain under discussion was sequenced for a study of shared clonotypes between healthy human individuals. Study-level findings and limits: Few donors limited the genetic and exposure-history diversity represented. Relative to clonotypes present in all four donors, those not shared had lower generation probabilities.

The study drew its donors from healthy HIV-negative adults without recent acute infections or vaccinations. Notes on this clone: Its target is not known.

With V trimmed by 7 bases and J by 5 bases, 12 bases remained unmatched. Germline loops: CDR1 MNHEY, CDR2 SVGAGI. This CDR3 is built from 15 residues. Libraries were prepared by immunoSEQ multiplex PCR; TCRdb keeps only in-frame clonotypes and omits some of them. The sample has around 980,000 clones, approximately 80% seen once. This receptor was identified in a man aged 18-30 years in good health. Some clones in this sample may be carry-over from other donors' samples. Input material: memory CD4+ T cells from PBMCs. Stated subset: CD45RA-negative fraction. The genes are TRBV6-5 and TRBJ2-3; 7 bases agree with TRBD2. This chain's CDR3 is CASTSGAGVGDTQYF. The DNA for the CDR3 is TGTGCCAGCACCTCCGGGGCGGGAGTAGGAGATACGCAGTATTTT.